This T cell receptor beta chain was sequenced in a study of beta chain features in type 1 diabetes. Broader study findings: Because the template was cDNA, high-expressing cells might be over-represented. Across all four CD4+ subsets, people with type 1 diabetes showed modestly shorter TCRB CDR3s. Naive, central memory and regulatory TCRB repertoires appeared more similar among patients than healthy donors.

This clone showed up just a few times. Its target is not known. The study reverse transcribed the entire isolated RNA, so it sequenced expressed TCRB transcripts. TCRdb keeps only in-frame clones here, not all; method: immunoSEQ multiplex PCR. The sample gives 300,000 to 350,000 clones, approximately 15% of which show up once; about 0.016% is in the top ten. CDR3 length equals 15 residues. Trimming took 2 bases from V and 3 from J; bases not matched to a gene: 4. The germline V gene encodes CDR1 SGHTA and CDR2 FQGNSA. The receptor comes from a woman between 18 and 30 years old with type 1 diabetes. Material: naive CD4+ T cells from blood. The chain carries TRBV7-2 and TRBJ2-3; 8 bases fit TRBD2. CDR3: CASSLRSGRTDTQYF. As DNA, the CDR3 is TGTGCCAGCAGCTTAAGGAGCGGGAGAACAGATACGCAGTATTTT.